This T cell receptor beta chain appears in the sequencing data of a study of T-cell reconstitution after alpha-beta-depleted transplantation in children. The study's findings and limits: As was reported, about two months after transplant, alpha-beta T cells came from several hundred expanded graft clones. Day-60 TCRbeta diversity that was high in some patients was derived from surviving recipient T cells and thymic progenitors. T-cell numbers and diversity one year post-transplant derived largely from freshly generated T cells.

In the case of this clonotype: Its antigen is currently unknown.

Preparation of the TCRbeta library was carried out with unique molecular identifiers. TCRdb reprocessed the PCR reads via MiXCR and lists one record per CDR3 protein. The sample comprises approximately 500,000 distinct CDR3 sequences, roughly a tenth of which are singletons, and approximately 2% rests with the top ten. Sequences were derived from PBMCs, sampled before TCRalphabeta/CD19-depleted stem cell transplant. This clonotype was obtained from a child between 2 and 9 years old with inherited bone marrow failure, due to receive a stem cell transplant.

The CDR3 loop is CASSYTDSVYGYTF. DNA for the CDR3: TGTGCCAGCAGCTACACCGACAGCGTCTATGGCTACACCTTC. The chain employs TRBV5-4 and TRBJ1-2; weak D call: TRBD1 (5 bases). The CDR3 spans 14 residues. V was trimmed by 3 bases and J by 4 bases, leaving 13 bases between them. CDR1 and CDR2 (germline): SGHNT, YYREEE (reference sequence).